The 19 T cell receptor beta chains presented below share a single source sample, sequenced in a study of cytomegalovirus exposure and HLA in healthy donors. PCR used 60 Vbeta primers and 13 Jbeta primers. Sequencing used immunoSEQ multiplex PCR; TCRdb keeps in-frame clones, though not all of them. The profile covers over 120,000 clones, with 60% to 80% appearing a single time and about 3.7% taken by the ten largest. Input material: PBMCs. These receptors all come from a male donor in good health and CMV-seronegative.

This chain joins TRBV6-1 and TRBJ2-1, with 9 bases fitting TRBD2. The J segment lost 0 bases and the V segment lost 7 bases, leaving 1 base of the junction unmatched. Germline loops: CDR1 MNHNS, CDR2 SASEGT. The CDR3 is 14 residues long. The CDR3 loop is CASTTSGSYNEQFF. DNA for the CDR3: TGTGCCAGCACGACTAGCGGCTCCTACAATGAGCAGTTCTTC.

The chain has TRBV4-2 and TRBJ1-1; the D is unclear. Trimming removed 3 bases at V and 3 bases at J, with 11 bases between. CDR3 size: 14 residues. The germline V gene has CDR1 LGHNA and CDR2 YNFKEQ. The CDR3 sequence is CASSQTGRDTEAFF. The CDR3 DNA reads as TGTGCCAGCAGCCAGACGGGGAGGGACACTGAAGCTTTCTTT.

This clone showed up just once. The chain carries TRBV7-9 and TRBJ1-2; maybe TRBD1 (5 bases). Trimming removed 5 bases at V and 4 bases at J, with 11 bases between. This CDR3 region has 13 residues. CDR1 SEHNR and CDR2 FQNEAQ come from the germline V gene (reference sequence). The CDR3 sequence is CASSKQDRYGYTF. The DNA of the CDR3 is TGTGCCAGCAGCAAACAGGACCGCTATGGCTACACCTTC. The full variable domain, in which reference TRBV7-9 and TRBJ1-2 provide the parts outside the CDR3, is DTGVSQNPRHKITKRGQNVTFRCDPISEHNRLYWYRQTLGQGPEFLTYFQNEAQLEKSRLLSDRFSAERPKGSFSTLEIQRTEQGDSAMYLCASSKQDRYGYTFGSGTRLTVV.

The chain employs TRBV5-1 and TRBJ1-1, with D perhaps matching TRBD1 (5 bases). Per the germline V gene, CDR1 is SGHRS and CDR2 is YFSETQ. The CDR3 runs 15 residues. Trimming removed 0 bases from V and 0 bases from J, with 9 bases in between. In DNA, the CDR3 is TGCGCCAGCAGCTTGGATGCAGGGTTGAACACTGAAGCTTTCTTT. It codes for CASSLDAGLNTEAFF.

Only a few counts were recorded for this clone. The sample carries other DNA sequences with the same CDR3. The V call is TRBV19, the J call TRBJ2-7; D possibly corresponds to TRBD1 (5 bases). Trimming cost V 7 bases and J 6 bases, with 10 bases left between them. In germline, CDR1 is LNHDA, CDR2 SQIVND (reference sequence). CDR3 length: 11 residues. The CDR3 region is CASMGRGEQYF. The CDR3 bases are TGTGCCAGTATGGGTAGGGGCGAGCAGTACTTC.

The chain is built from TRBV4-3 and TRBJ1-2; 7 positions agree with TRBD1. Germline CDR1 LGHNA, CDR2 YSLEER. The CDR3 has 15 residues. V gave up 0 bases and J gave up 4 bases; unmatched junction bases: 5. For the CDR3, the DNA is TGCGCCAGCAGCCAAGATTTAGGGACAGCCTATGGCTACACCTTC. Translation: CASSQDLGTAYGYTF.

This chain links TRBV11-2 with TRBJ2-5, with TRBD2 identical over 14 bases. The CDR3 covers 15 residues. V lost 1 base to trimming and J lost 6 bases; unmatched junction nucleotides: 1. The germline CDR1 and CDR2 sequences are SGHAT and FQNNGV. The CDR3 nucleotides are TGTGCCAGCAGCTTAGGACTAGCGGGAGGGCAGACCCAGTACTTC. Translation: CASSLGLAGGQTQYF.

The V call is TRBV9, the J call TRBJ2-3, with D unclear. Per the germline V gene, CDR1 is SGDLS and CDR2 is YYNGEE. V was cut by 2 bases and J by 3 bases, with 7 bases left in between. The CDR3 covers 13 residues. CDR3 loop: CASSVAVTDTQYF. The DNA of the CDR3 is TGTGCCAGCAGCGTGGCTGTAACAGATACGCAGTATTTT.

About this clone: One junction end does not reproduce the germline sequence, and a read error may be involved. The J gene is TRBJ2-3, the V gene TRBV5-1; perhaps TRBD1 as D (5 bases). This CDR3 contains 12 residues. CDR1 is SGHRS, CDR2 YFSETQ, per germline. The CDR3 loop is CASRSGPDAQYF. The CDR3, as DNA: TGCGCCAGCAGGTCAGGGCCAGATGCGCAGTATTTT.

J is TRBJ2-1 and V is TRBV13; D perhaps matches TRBD2 (6 bases). The V and J ends lost 5 bases and 8 bases respectively, with 25 bases between them. CDR1 is PRHDT and CDR2 is FYEKMQ in the germline V gene (reference sequence). The CDR3 length is 17 residues. The CDR3 region is CASSALDGGTGGDEQFF. The CDR3 coding sequence is TGTGCCAGCAGCGCATTGGATGGGGGGACGGGTGGGGATGAGCAGTTCTTC.

The chain joins TRBV5-1 to TRBJ2-7, with 11 bases aligning to TRBD2. Trimming at V came to 6 bases and at J to 0 bases, leaving 8 bases not matched to a gene. The CDR3 has 16 residues. Germline loops: CDR1 SGHRS, CDR2 YFSETQ. This chain's CDR3 is CASTPSGRLSSYEQYF. As DNA, the CDR3 is TGCGCCAGCACGCCTAGCGGGAGGTTGAGCTCCTACGAGCAGTACTTC.

This clone was counted a few times. The rearrangement uses TRBV6-5 and TRBJ1-2; tentatively, D is TRBD1 (5 bases). The V end lost 4 bases, the J end lost 8 bases, and 17 bases lay between the germline ends. This CDR3 region has 14 residues. Per germline, CDR1 MNHEY and CDR2 SVGAGI. CDR3 in amino acids: CASSSPQAGGGYTF. The CDR3 DNA sequence: TGTGCCAGCAGTTCGCCCCAGGCCGGGGGAGGCTACACCTTC.

The chain uses TRBV6-1 and TRBJ1-1; D gene uncertain. The CDR3 is 14 amino acids. Trimming left V 5 bases short and J 3 bases short, with 13 bases between. CDR1 and CDR2 (germline): MNHNS, SASEGT. The CDR3 sequence: CASSHVPGDTEAFF. CDR3 nucleotides: TGTGCCAGCAGTCATGTACCCGGGGACACTGAAGCTTTCTTT.

This chain joins TRBV4-2 and TRBJ1-3, with TRBD1 identical over 10 bases. The V and J ends lost 0 bases and 2 bases, in that order; junction bases with no gene match: 4. Germline V lookup: CDR1 LGHNA, CDR2 YNFKEQ. The CDR3 sequence is 17 residues long. The CDR3 sequence: CASSQDETGGTGNTIYF. In DNA, the CDR3 is TGTGCCAGCAGCCAAGATGAGACAGGGGGCACTGGAAACACCATATATTTT.

V and J are TRBV5-1 and TRBJ2-2; tentatively, D is TRBD1 (6 bases). The CDR3 totals 15 residues. CDR1 is SGHRS, CDR2 YFSETQ, per germline. The germline V and J ends were trimmed by 0 bases and 4 bases, with 10 bases remaining between them. CDR3 sequence reads: CASSLERGTTGELFF. DNA for the CDR3: TGCGCCAGCAGCTTGGAGAGGGGGACCACCGGGGAGCTGTTTTTT.

The rearrangement joins TRBV5-4 to TRBJ2-7; perhaps TRBD2 as D (5 bases). V gave up 2 bases and J gave up 4 bases, with 7 bases separating them. The germline CDR1 and CDR2 sequences are SGHNT and YYREEE (reference sequence). This CDR3 is 12 amino acids long. The CDR3 is CASSFGLYEQYF. The CDR3 coding sequence is TGTGCCAGCAGCTTCGGACTTTACGAGCAGTACTTC.

The V and J genes are TRBV11-3 and TRBJ2-1, with 16 bases that match TRBD2. Germline CDR1 is SGHNT and CDR2 is YENEEA. The CDR3 is made up of 19 amino acids. V shed 2 bases and J 6 bases; nucleotides not matched to a gene: 10. The CDR3 region has the DNA TGTGCCAGCAGCTTAACAAAAAGGGGACTAGCGGGAGGGTTCAATGAGCAGTTCTTC. Encoded protein: CASSLTKRGLAGGFNEQFF.

This chain connects TRBV6-1 to TRBJ2-1; 7 positions match TRBD2. The V gene end was trimmed by 7 bases and the J gene end by 7 bases; junction bases not matched to a gene: 10. CDR1 and CDR2 (germline): MNHNS, SASEGT. This CDR3 comprises 14 residues. CDR3 DNA sequence: TGTGCCAGCATCCAAGCGGGACTGGGGAATGAGCAGTTCTTC. Its protein is CASIQAGLGNEQFF.

This clone occurred a few times. The chain employs TRBV7-9 and TRBJ2-7; 9 bases agree with TRBD1. Germline CDR1 SEHNR, CDR2 FQNEAQ (reference sequence). There are 13 residues in the CDR3. Unmatched junction bases numbered 5, after V lost 6 bases and J lost 5 bases. The CDR3 loop reads CASRQGTGNEQYF. DNA of the CDR3: TGTGCCAGCAGACAGGGGACAGGGAACGAGCAGTACTTC.